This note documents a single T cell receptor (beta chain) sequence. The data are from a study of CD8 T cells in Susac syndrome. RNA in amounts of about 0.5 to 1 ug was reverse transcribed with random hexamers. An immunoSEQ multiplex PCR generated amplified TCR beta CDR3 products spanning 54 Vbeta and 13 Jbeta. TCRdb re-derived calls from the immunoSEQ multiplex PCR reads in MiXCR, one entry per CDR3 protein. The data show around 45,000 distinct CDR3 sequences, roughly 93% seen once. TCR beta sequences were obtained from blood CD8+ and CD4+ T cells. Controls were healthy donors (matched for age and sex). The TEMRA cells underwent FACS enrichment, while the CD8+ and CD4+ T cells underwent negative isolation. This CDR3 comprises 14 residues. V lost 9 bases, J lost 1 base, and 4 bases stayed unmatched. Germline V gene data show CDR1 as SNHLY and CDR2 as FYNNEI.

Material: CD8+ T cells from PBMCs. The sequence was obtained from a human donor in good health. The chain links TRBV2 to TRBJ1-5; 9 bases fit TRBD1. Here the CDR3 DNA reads TGTGCCAGGGGACAGGGAGGGAGCAATCAGCCCCAGCATTTT. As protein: CARGQGGSNQPQHF.